The T cell receptor (beta chain) under discussion was sequenced for a study of OX40 agonist ivuxolimab in advanced cancers. As for the study in general: Three dose-escalation patients had partial responses: one with hepatocellular carcinoma and two with cutaneous melanoma.

The germline CDR1 and CDR2 sequences are SGHAT and FQNNGV. V lost 3 bases and J lost 7; bases outside the gene matches: 5. CDR3 length: 14 amino acids. The assay was immunoSEQ multiplex PCR, and TCRdb's table has in-frame clones only and misses some. The table includes roughly 58,000 clones, 65% to 80% detected once. The chain carries TRBV11-2 and TRBJ2-2; TRBD1 matches at 7 bases. This clonotype originated in an adult with an advanced solid tumor such as melanoma, head and neck, liver or kidney cancer. Specimen: CD4+ or CD8+ T cells sorted from blood, collected in a trial of the OX40 agonist ivuxolimab. The CDR3 region has the DNA TGTGCCAGCAGCTTTGAGGGGGCAGTCGGGGAGCTGTTTTTT. It yields the protein CASSFEGAVGELFF.